Following are 28 T cell receptor beta chains from one sample sequenced in a study of T-cell reconstitution after alpha-beta-depleted transplantation in children. Unique molecular identifiers were incorporated into the prepared TCRbeta library. In TCRdb, the PCR reads were re-called with MiXCR into one record per CDR3 protein. The profile covers almost 400,000 distinct CDR3 sequences, with around 21% appearing a single time and 3% to 4% taken by the ten largest. The sample here was PBMCs from the stem cell graft donor, taken from the stem cell graft. The receptor set was obtained from a human donor who donated a stem cell graft to a child with acute myeloid leukemia.

This clonotype was observed a few times. V usage is TRBV10-3 and J usage is TRBJ2-7; TRBD1 matches 7 bases. The CDR3 has 14 residues. From germline, CDR1 is ENHRY and CDR2 SYGVKD. The V segment lost 6 bases and the J segment 0 bases; nucleotides outside the gene matches: 5. The CDR3 DNA reads TGTGCCATCAGATCGGACAGGTCCTCCTACGAGCAGTACTTC. Encoded protein: CAIRSDRSSYEQYF.

This sequence joins TRBV7-9 and TRBJ2-1; D may be TRBD1 or TRBD2 (5 bases each). Looked up from germline, CDR1 is SEHNR and CDR2 is FQNEAQ (reference sequence). V lost 4 bases, J lost 5 bases, and 15 bases lay in between. The CDR3 is 15 residues long. CDR3 in DNA: TGTGCCAGCAGCTATACCGGGACCCTACACAATGAGCAGTTCTTC. This translates into CASSYTGTLHNEQFF.

This clonotype was counted many times. The rearrangement uses TRBV25-1 and TRBJ2-7; perhaps TRBD1 as D (5 bases). This CDR3 has 16 residues. V was pared by 4 bases and J by 2 bases, with 18 bases between. Germline lookup yields CDR1 MGHDK and CDR2 SYGVNS. In nucleotides, the CDR3 is TGTGCCAGCAGTGGGGTTGGGGCCAGAGTTCCCTACGAGCAGTACTTC. It yields the protein CASSGVGARVPYEQYF.

This chain joins TRBV29-1 and TRBJ2-7, with D uncertain. Germline V gene lookup returns CDR1 SQVTM and CDR2 ANQGSEA. Trimming took 5 bases from V and 6 from J, leaving 14 bases between them. The CDR3 sequence is 12 residues long. Here the CDR3 reads CSVKLTVFEQYF. DNA of the CDR3: TGCAGCGTTAAACTAACGGTATTCGAGCAGTACTTC.

This clonotype was counted only a few times. The chain has TRBV6-2 or TRBV6-3 and TRBJ2-3, with unresolved D. The CDR3 extends over 14 amino acids. Germline V gene lookup returns CDR1 MNHEY and CDR2 SVGEGT. V gave up 5 bases and J gave up 7 bases, with 16 bases separating them. This CDR3 is CASSTRVSLYTQYF. The CDR3 DNA is TGTGCCAGCAGTACCCGCGTTAGCCTGTATACGCAGTATTTT.

The gene calls are TRBV5-1 and TRBJ2-1; the match to TRBD2 covers 10 bases. Trimming cost V 0 bases and J 8 bases; bases outside gene matches: 2. The V gene's germline CDR1 is SGHRS and CDR2 YFSETQ. The CDR3 runs to 14 residues. The chain's CDR3 is CASSLETSGYEQFF. The CDR3 DNA follows: TGCGCCAGCAGCTTGGAGACTAGCGGGTATGAGCAGTTCTTC.

This clonotype was seen many times. V usage is TRBV29-1 and J usage is TRBJ2-6, with TRBD1 identical over 7 bases. The germline V gene encodes CDR1 SQVTM and CDR2 ANQGSEA. The CDR3 is 15 residues long. Trimming removed 1 base from V and 4 bases from J; junction bases left unmatched: 4. The CDR3 spells CSVEATGSGANVLTF. Here the CDR3 DNA reads TGCAGCGTTGAAGCGACAGGGTCAGGGGCCAACGTCCTGACTTTC.

V is TRBV9 and J is TRBJ2-2; maybe TRBD2 (6 bases). The CDR3 sequence is 15 residues long. V lost 2 bases and J lost 7, with 15 bases in between. From germline, CDR1 is SGDLS and CDR2 YYNGEE. CDR3 region: CASSVQSGTFGELFF. CDR3 nucleotide sequence: TGTGCCAGCAGCGTTCAATCAGGGACTTTCGGGGAGCTGTTTTTT. Together with reference TRBV9 and TRBJ2-2, the CDR3 gives the full variable domain: DSGVTQTPKHLITATGQRVTLRCSPRSGDLSVYWYQQSLDQGLQFLIQYYNGEERAKGNILERFSAQQFPDLHSELNLSSLELGDSALYFCASSVQSGTFGELFFGEGSRLTVL.

The rearrangement joins TRBV29-1 to TRBJ2-1; D is possibly TRBD1 or TRBD2 (5 bases each). Germline V lookup: CDR1 SQVTM, CDR2 ANQGSEA. V was cut by 0 bases and J by 4 bases, with 19 bases left in between. The CDR3 consists of 17 residues. The CDR3 here is CSVEEARAETVYNEQFF. The CDR3, as DNA: TGCAGCGTTGAAGAGGCGAGGGCCGAGACAGTTTACAATGAGCAGTTCTTC.

The chain uses TRBV6-4 and TRBJ2-1; 8 bases are shared with TRBD2. The CDR3 has 15 amino acids. The V gene end was trimmed by 2 bases and the J gene end by 4 bases; junction bases not matched to a gene: 4. From germline, CDR1 is MRHNA and CDR2 SNTAGT. CDR3 in amino acids: CASSDGLAGYNEQFF. CDR3 nucleotide sequence: TGTGCCAGCAGTGACGGGCTAGCGGGTTACAATGAGCAGTTCTTC.

This sequence joins TRBV28 and TRBJ1-1; tentatively, D is TRBD1 (6 bases). V was cut by 7 bases and J by 0 bases, with 15 bases left in between. This CDR3 contains 15 residues. Germline values: CDR1 MDHEN, CDR2 SYDVKM. The CDR3 region has the DNA TGTGCCAGCACTACTAGGGGGGTCATGAACACTGAAGCTTTCTTT. It yields the protein CASTTRGVMNTEAFF.

This clonotype was seen ten or more times. The chain uses TRBV10-3 and TRBJ2-1; no clear D. Per the germline V gene, CDR1 is ENHRY and CDR2 is SYGVKD. V was trimmed by 10 bases and J by 2 bases, leaving 9 bases between them. The CDR3 runs 12 residues. In DNA form, the CDR3 reads TGTGCCACCCTAATTGCCTACAATGAGCAGTTCTTC. Translating gives CATLIAYNEQFF.

This chain uses TRBV12-3 or TRBV12-4 with TRBJ1-1; possible D gene TRBD1, 6 bases. V was shortened by 3 bases and J by 3 bases, with 14 bases between the two germline ends. This CDR3 contains 15 residues. The CDR3 DNA reads TGTGCCAGCAGTTTTGAAGTTAAGGGGGACACTGAAGCTTTCTTT. Its translation is CASSFEVKGDTEAFF.

This clonotype was counted a single time. The rearrangement links TRBV11-2 to TRBJ2-1, with 13 bases aligning to TRBD2. The germline V gene encodes CDR1 SGHAT and CDR2 FQNNGV. This CDR3 is 16 amino acids long. J lost 9 bases, V lost 5 bases, and 10 bases had no gene match. The CDR3, as DNA: TGTGCCAGCAGCCCTCCAACTAGCGGGAGGGGGGGTGAGCAGTTCTTC. Encoded protein: CASSPPTSGRGGEQFF. The whole variable domain, remainder taken from reference TRBV11-2 and TRBJ2-1, is EAGVAQSPRYKIIEKRQSVAFWCNPISGHATLYWYQQILGQGPKLLIQFQNNGVVDDSQLPKDRFSAERLKGVDSTLKIQPAKLEDSAVYLCASSPPTSGRGGEQFFGPGTRLTVL.

This rearrangement joins TRBV12-3 or TRBV12-4 to TRBJ2-2; no clear D. V was shortened by 1 base and J by 4 bases, with 10 bases between the two germline ends. The CDR3 totals 15 residues. CDR3 sequence: CASSLVPGFTGELFF. The CDR3 nucleotides are TGTGCCAGCAGTTTAGTTCCAGGTTTCACCGGGGAGCTGTTTTTT.

This rearrangement joins TRBV12-3 or TRBV12-4 to TRBJ2-4, with 14 bases aligning to TRBD2. The junction had 11 bases not matched to a gene; V was cut back by 7 bases and J by 3 bases. This CDR3 contains 18 residues. CDR3 in DNA: TGTGCCAGCAAAGGGGGACTAGCGGGAGATTCGGGCAAAAACATTCAGTACTTC. It encodes CASKGGLAGDSGKNIQYF.

This clonotype occurred a few times. This chain connects TRBV27 to TRBJ1-1; 7 bases agree with TRBD1. This CDR3 comprises 15 residues. Germline CDR1 reads MNHEY; CDR2 reads SMNVEV (reference sequence). V was clipped by 8 bases and J by 7 bases; unmatched bases: 16. CDR3 coding DNA: TGTGCCAGCGGAAATTACAGGGGCAGGGGGGATGAAGCTTTCTTT. This translates into CASGNYRGRGDEAFF.

The chain links TRBV4-3 to TRBJ2-2; no clear D gene. Trimming removed 1 base at V and 4 bases at J, with 7 bases between. This CDR3 is built from 14 residues. Germline CDR1 reads LGHNA; CDR2 reads YSLEER. CDR3 DNA sequence: TGCGCCAGCAGCCAAGGCGCTTCCACCGGGGAGCTGTTTTTT. It yields the protein CASSQGASTGELFF.

This clonotype has ten or more counts. The chain couples TRBV29-1 to TRBJ2-1; tentative D call: TRBD1 (6 bases). The CDR3 loop spans 12 amino acids. Trimming removed 3 bases from V and 8 bases from J, with 11 bases in between. Germline CDR1 and CDR2: SQVTM and ANQGSEA. CDR3 nucleotides: TGCAGCGTTGATCCAGGGGTCGATGAGCAGTTCTTC. Its translation is CSVDPGVDEQFF.

This clonotype was found many times. This chain connects TRBV10-2 to TRBJ2-1; 10 bases agree with TRBD2. V trimming: 2 bases; J trimming: 6 bases; junction bases outside the gene matches: 4. The CDR3 totals 15 residues. The germline V gene has CDR1 WSHSY and CDR2 SAAADI. This chain's CDR3 is CASSEGASGSNEQFF. The CDR3 region has the DNA TGCGCCAGCAGTGAGGGGGCTAGCGGGAGCAATGAGCAGTTCTTC.

This rearrangement joins TRBV28 to TRBJ2-5; 9 bases are a match to TRBD2. J gave up 5 bases and V 8 bases, and 9 bases lay outside the gene matches. CDR1 and CDR2 from the germline V gene are MDHEN and SYDVKM. The CDR3 extends over 14 amino acids. The CDR3 DNA is TGTGCCAGCGGGGCGGGAGGGCCGCGGGAGACCCAGTACTTC. Its translation: CASGAGGPRETQYF.

The CDR3 reads CASSGFGAYNEQFF. The DNA for the CDR3 is TGTGCCAGCAGCGGTTTCGGGGCCTACAATGAGCAGTTCTTC. This rearrangement joins TRBV7-2 to TRBJ2-1; D possibly corresponds to TRBD2 (5 bases). V dropped 5 bases and J dropped 2 bases, with 10 bases sitting between them. The CDR3 has 14 residues. Germline V CDR1 and CDR2: SGHTA, FQGNSA.

This clonotype was seen at least ten times. The rearrangement joins TRBV20-1 to TRBJ2-1, with D possibly TRBD1 on 6 matching bases. CDR3 length: 21 residues. V lost 1 base and J lost 3, with 31 bases in between. Germline V CDR1 and CDR2: DFQATT, SNEGSKA (reference sequence). The CDR3 DNA is TGCAGTGCTAGAGCCTCGGGTGTTGTAACAGGGAAGACTTGGGTCTACAATGAGCAGTTCTTC. This encodes CSARASGVVTGKTWVYNEQFF.

This clonotype has a count of ten or more. The V gene is TRBV28, the J gene TRBJ2-7, with 7 bases aligning to TRBD1. V trimming: 3 bases; J trimming: 5 bases; junction bases outside the gene matches: 13. Germline V CDR1 and CDR2: MDHEN, SYDVKM. This CDR3 comprises 16 residues. The CDR3 loop is CASSLGAAGGSNEQYF. For the CDR3, the DNA is TGTGCCAGCAGTTTGGGTGCGGCAGGGGGTTCTAACGAGCAGTACTTC.

The sample holds a few counts of this clonotype. V and J are TRBV11-2 and TRBJ2-1, with 11 bases lining up with TRBD2. Germline CDR1 is SGHAT and CDR2 is FQNNGV. V lost 2 bases and J lost 5; bases outside the gene matches: 5. The CDR3 extends over 16 amino acids. The CDR3 DNA is TGTGCCAGCAGCTTAAAGCGGGGACTAGCGGACAATGAGCAGTTCTTC. Protein product: CASSLKRGLADNEQFF.

This clonotype was observed a few times. The chain links TRBV29-1 to TRBJ2-7; 12 bases align to TRBD1. The CDR3 consists of 13 residues. V lost 7 bases to trimming and J lost 2 bases; unmatched junction nucleotides: 3. Per the germline V gene, CDR1 is SQVTM and CDR2 is ANQGSEA. DNA of the CDR3: TGCAGCGCGGGACAGGGGGCAGCCTACGAGCAGTACTTC. This translates into CSAGQGAAYEQYF.

The sample holds a few counts of this clonotype. CDR3 sequence (DNA): TGTGCCACCAGTGATAGGGCGGCCGAGCAGTTCTTC. This codes for CATSDRAAEQFF. The V gene is TRBV24-1, the J gene TRBJ2-1; D not certain. The germline V and J ends were trimmed by 3 bases and 10 bases, with 9 bases remaining between them. CDR1 is KGHDR, CDR2 SFDVKD, per germline. The CDR3 sequence is 12 residues long.

The sample holds many counts of this clonotype. The chain uses TRBV29-1 and TRBJ2-3; 8 bases align to TRBD2. The length of the CDR3 is 14 residues. CDR1 and CDR2 from the germline V gene are SQVTM and ANQGSEA. The junction had 7 bases not matched to a gene; V was cut back by 4 bases and J by 4 bases. CDR3 DNA: TGCAGCGTTGCTCAAGCGGGGGTGGCAGATACGCAGTATTTT. The encoded protein is CSVAQAGVADTQYF.